The 5 T cell receptor beta chains reported below all come from one sample, sequenced in a study of cytotoxic CD8 clonotypes in ibrutinib-treated CLL. This table comes from immunoSEQ multiplex PCR, and its TCRdb copy is limited to in-frame clones, with some not included. This repertoire shows about 130,000 clones, 80% to 90% found once; its top ten account for roughly 1.9%. Specimen: PBMCs, collected after 24 months of ibrutinib treatment. These receptors were collected from a human donor with chronic lymphocytic leukemia.

The table lists this clone with a count of one. This chain links TRBV27 with TRBJ1-1, with no clear D. V lost 1 base to trimming and J lost 1 base, with 4 bases between them. The V gene's germline CDR1 is MNHEY and CDR2 SMNVEV (reference sequence). The CDR3 length is 13 residues. The CDR3 is CASSLYRNTEAFF. The DNA of the CDR3 is TGTGCCAGCAGTTTATACCGGAACACTGAAGCTTTCTTT.

This sequence joins TRBV7-2 and TRBJ2-7; D remains unclear. Germline V gives CDR1 SGHTA, CDR2 FQGNSA. V shed 5 bases and J shed 3 bases, with 14 bases lying between them. This CDR3 spans 14 amino acids. The CDR3 loop reads CASSPATSIYEQYF. CDR3 DNA: TGTGCCAGCAGCCCCGCGACCTCTATCTACGAGCAGTACTTC.

DNA of the CDR3: TGTGCCAGCAGCTTAAGCCCCCCGGGACCCTACACCTTC. Translation: CASSLSPPGPYTF. The chain uses TRBV7-6 and TRBJ1-2, with D perhaps TRBD1 (5 bases). CDR1 SGHVS and CDR2 FNYEAQ come from the germline V gene. This CDR3 has 13 residues. Trimming removed 2 bases at V and 10 bases at J, with 14 bases between.

This rearrangement joins TRBV9 to TRBJ2-2, with no clear D. The CDR3 covers 12 residues. Germline V gives CDR1 SGDLS, CDR2 YYNGEE. Trimming stripped 0 bases from V and 6 bases from J, with 3 bases between. CDR3 loop: CASSVVPGELFF. CDR3 coding DNA: TGTGCCAGCAGCGTAGTACCCGGGGAGCTGTTTTTT.

Note on this clone: This CDR3 is also generated by other DNA sequences in the sample. The rearrangement uses TRBV7-2 and TRBJ2-3; D uncertain. Germline V gene lookup returns CDR1 SGHTA and CDR2 FQGNSA. The CDR3 consists of 12 residues. V lost 2 bases, J lost 2 bases, and 2 bases lay in between. The CDR3 DNA is TGTGCCAGCAGCTTATCCACAGATACGCAGTATTTT. It specifies CASSLSTDTQYF.